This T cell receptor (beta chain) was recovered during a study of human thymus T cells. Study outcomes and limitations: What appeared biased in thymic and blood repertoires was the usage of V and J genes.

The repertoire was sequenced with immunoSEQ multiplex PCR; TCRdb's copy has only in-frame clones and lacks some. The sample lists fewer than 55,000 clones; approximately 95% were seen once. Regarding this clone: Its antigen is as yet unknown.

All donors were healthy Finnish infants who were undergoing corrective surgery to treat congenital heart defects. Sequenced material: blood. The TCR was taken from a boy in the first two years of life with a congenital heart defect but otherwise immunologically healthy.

CDR3 sequence (DNA): TGTGCCAGCAGCTTCGGGAACACCGGGGAGCTGTTTTTT. Translating gives CASSFGNTGELFF. The chain recombines TRBV7-9 with TRBJ2-2; no reliable D call. The CDR3 totals 13 residues. Germline CDR1 is SEHNR and CDR2 is FQNEAQ (reference sequence). Trimming cost V 3 bases and J 1 base, with 3 bases left between them.